This T cell receptor (beta chain) stems from a study of OX40 agonist ivuxolimab in advanced cancers. Study as a whole: In this trial design, patients received ivuxolimab intravenously at 0.01 to 10 mg/kg every 2 weeks.

Study-wide findings and caveats: A proportion of nonresponders additionally exhibited low normalized T-cell clonal expansion.

About this clone itself: What it recognizes is unknown.

The table came from immunoSEQ multiplex PCR; TCRdb's copy has only in-frame clones and leaves some out. This table holds tens of thousands of clones, about nine tenths found once. The source material was CD4+ or CD8+ T cells sorted from blood, sampled in a trial of the OX40 agonist ivuxolimab. The receptor was isolated from an adult with an advanced solid tumor such as melanoma, head and neck, liver or kidney cancer.

This CDR3 reads CASTPDRVDGYTF. The CDR3 nucleotides read TGTGCCAGCACCCCCGACAGGGTAGATGGCTACACCTTC. The V gene is TRBV6-5, the J gene TRBJ1-2, with 7 positions matching TRBD1. The length of the CDR3 is 13 residues. V was clipped by 7 bases and J by 6 bases; unmatched bases: 8. From germline, CDR1 is MNHEY and CDR2 SVGAGI.